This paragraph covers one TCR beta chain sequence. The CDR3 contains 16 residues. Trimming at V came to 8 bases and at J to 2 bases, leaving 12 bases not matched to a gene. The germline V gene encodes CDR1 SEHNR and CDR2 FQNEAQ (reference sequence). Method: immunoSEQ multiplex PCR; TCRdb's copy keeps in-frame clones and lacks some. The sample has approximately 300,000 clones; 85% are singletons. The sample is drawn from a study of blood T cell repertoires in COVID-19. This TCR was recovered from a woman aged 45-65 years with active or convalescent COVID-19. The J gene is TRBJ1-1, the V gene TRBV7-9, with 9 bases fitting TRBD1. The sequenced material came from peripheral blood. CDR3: CASRGLTGGFNTEAFF. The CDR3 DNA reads TGTGCCAGCCGAGGTCTTACAGGGGGCTTTAACACTGAAGCTTTCTTT.